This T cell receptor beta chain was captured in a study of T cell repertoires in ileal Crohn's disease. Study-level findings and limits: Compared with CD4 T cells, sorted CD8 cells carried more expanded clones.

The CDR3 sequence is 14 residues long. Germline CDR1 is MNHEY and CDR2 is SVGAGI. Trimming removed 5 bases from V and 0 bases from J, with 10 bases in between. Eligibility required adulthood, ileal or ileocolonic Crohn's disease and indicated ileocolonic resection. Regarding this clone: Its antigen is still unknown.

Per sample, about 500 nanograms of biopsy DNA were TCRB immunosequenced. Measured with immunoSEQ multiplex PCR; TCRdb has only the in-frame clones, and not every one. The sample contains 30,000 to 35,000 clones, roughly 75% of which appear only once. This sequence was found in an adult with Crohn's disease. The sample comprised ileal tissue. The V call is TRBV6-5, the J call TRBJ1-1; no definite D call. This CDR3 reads CASSAAGMNTEAFF. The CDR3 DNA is TGTGCCAGCAGTGCCGCGGGGATGAACACTGAAGCTTTCTTT.